These 26 T cell receptor beta chains share one sample of origin, sequenced in a study of T cell responses to AZD1222 COVID-19 vaccine. The data were produced by immunoSEQ multiplex PCR, yet TCRdb's version contains in-frame clones alone and is incomplete. The sample carries 150,000 or so clones, about 92% recorded once. Here the sequenced sample was peripheral blood, taken 28 days after the second AZD1222 dose. The receptors come from an adult who received the AZD1222 COVID-19 vaccine.

The chain links TRBV29-1 to TRBJ1-5, with D maybe TRBD1 (5 bases). The CDR3 extends over 12 amino acids. Trimming pared 7 bases from V and 5 bases from J, leaving 12 bases between. Looked up from germline, CDR1 is SQVTM and CDR2 is ANQGSEA. The CDR3 loop reads CSAQEGYQPQHF. The CDR3 DNA sequence: TGCAGCGCCCAAGAGGGGTATCAGCCCCAGCATTTT.

In its sample, this clone was seen once. This sequence joins TRBV29-1 and TRBJ1-2; 10 nucleotides agree with TRBD1. V shed 5 bases, J shed 7 bases, and the junction held 10 bases outside the gene matches. This CDR3 region has 14 residues. Germline loops: CDR1 SQVTM, CDR2 ANQGSEA. As DNA, the CDR3 is TGCAGCGTTCGCAGCGGACAGGGGGTTATTGGCTACACCTTC. Amino acid sequence: CSVRSGQGVIGYTF.

This clone appeared once. The chain recombines TRBV19 with TRBJ1-2; D perhaps matches TRBD1 (5 bases). The CDR3 sequence is 15 residues long. Trimming took off 4 bases at V and 6 bases at J, with 18 bases between the two ends. Per germline, CDR1 LNHDA and CDR2 SQIVND (reference sequence). CDR3 residues: CASSTRLGGKDGYTF. DNA of the CDR3: TGTGCCAGTAGTACCCGCCTTGGGGGTAAAGATGGCTACACCTTC.

The V gene is TRBV5-8, the J gene TRBJ2-3; D perhaps matches TRBD1 (6 bases). The CDR3 loop spans 13 amino acids. Trimming took off 3 bases at V and 6 bases at J, with 11 bases between the two ends. The germline gives CDR1 SGHTS, CDR2 YDEGEE. DNA of the CDR3: TGTGCCAGCAGCTCCTCGAGGGGGGATACGCAGTATTTT. It encodes CASSSSRGDTQYF.

The rearrangement uses TRBV4-3 and TRBJ2-3; possible D gene TRBD2, 6 bases. Trimming stripped 0 bases from V and 4 bases from J, with 14 bases between. CDR3 length: 16 residues. The germline V gene encodes CDR1 LGHNA and CDR2 YSLEER. CDR3 sequence: CASSQDKGRRADTQYF. The CDR3 DNA follows: TGCGCCAGCAGCCAAGATAAGGGGAGGCGGGCAGATACGCAGTATTTT.

V gene TRBV30 combines with J gene TRBJ1-3; 7 positions agree with TRBD1. V was pared by 0 bases and J by 4 bases, with 6 bases of the junction left unmatched. In germline, CDR1 is GTSNPN, CDR2 SVGIG (reference sequence). The CDR3 contains 15 residues. Here the CDR3 reads CAWSVGQAKGNTIYF. The CDR3 DNA reads TGTGCCTGGAGTGTTGGACAGGCTAAAGGAAACACCATATATTTT.

This clone showed up just once. The chain employs TRBV28 and TRBJ1-5; D ambiguous. This CDR3 is built from 16 residues. Trimming took 6 bases from V and 2 from J, leaving 17 bases between them. CDR1 is MDHEN and CDR2 is SYDVKM in the germline V gene. In nucleotides, the CDR3 is TGTGCCAGCAGCAAGGCCACGGTGGTTCGCAATCAGCCCCAGCATTTT. It codes for CASSKATVVRNQPQHF.

The chain recombines TRBV4-1 with TRBJ2-3, with TRBD2 matching over 7 bases. Germline V lookup: CDR1 MGHRA, CDR2 YSYEKL. V dropped 0 bases and J dropped 5; count of bases not matched to a gene: 11. CDR3 length: 17 residues. The CDR3 here is CASSQEGSGALGDTQYF. CDR3 DNA sequence: TGCGCCAGCAGCCAAGAAGGCAGCGGGGCTTTAGGAGATACGCAGTATTTT.

The chain uses TRBV5-4 and TRBJ2-1; 7 nucleotides agree with TRBD2. CDR3 length: 14 amino acids. Trimming at V came to 2 bases and at J to 5 bases, leaving 4 bases not matched to a gene. CDR1 is SGHNT and CDR2 is YYREEE in the germline V gene (reference sequence). CDR3 bases: TGTGCCAGCAGCTTCGGCGGGGGAAACAATGAGCAGTTCTTC. Encoded protein: CASSFGGGNNEQFF. The full variable domain, its missing parts supplied by reference TRBV5-4 and TRBJ2-1, is ETGVTQSPTHLIKTRGQQVTLRCSSQSGHNTVSWYQQALGQGPQFIFQYYREEENGRGNFPPRFSGLQFPNYSSELNVNALELDDSALYLCASSFGGGNNEQFFGPGTRLTVL.

The chain joins TRBV7-8 to TRBJ2-7; the match to TRBD2 covers 13 bases. V shed 5 bases and J 7 bases; nucleotides not matched to a gene: 8. This CDR3 comprises 15 residues. The germline gives CDR1 SGHVS, CDR2 FQNEAQ. The CDR3 bases are TGTGCCAGCAGCCCTACTAGCGGGAGGGCCTGGGAGCAGTACTTC. Translated: CASSPTSGRAWEQYF. Together with reference TRBV7-8 and TRBJ2-7, the CDR3 gives the full variable domain: GAGVSQSPRYKVAKRGQDVALRCDPISGHVSLFWYQQALGQGPEFLTYFQNEAQLDKSGLPSDRFFAERPEGSVSTLKIQRTQQEDSAVYLCASSPTSGRAWEQYFGPGTRLTVT.

V and J are TRBV18 and TRBJ2-5, with TRBD1 matching over 7 bases. The length of the CDR3 is 15 residues. J was trimmed by 4 bases and V by 5 bases; bases with no gene match: 10. Germline-derived CDR1 and CDR2 are KGHSH and LQKENI. As DNA, the CDR3 is TGTGCCAGCTCATTCCTTGCAGGGGGTGGAGAGACCCAGTACTTC. Encoded protein: CASSFLAGGGETQYF.

The rearrangement joins TRBV5-1 to TRBJ1-4; 7 bases agree with TRBD1. V lost 2 bases to trimming and J lost 5 bases; unmatched junction nucleotides: 6. Germline V CDR1 and CDR2: SGHRS, YFSETQ. CDR3 size: 15 residues. The CDR3 loop is CASSFRGTVNEKLFF. The CDR3 nucleotides are TGCGCCAGCAGCTTTAGAGGGACAGTAAATGAAAAACTGTTTTTT.

CDR3 loop: CAIREVPADTQYF. In DNA form, the CDR3 reads TGTGCCATCAGAGAGGTCCCCGCAGATACGCAGTATTTT. This chain uses TRBV10-3 with TRBJ2-3; D is unresolved. CDR1 ENHRY and CDR2 SYGVKD come from the germline V gene. This CDR3 comprises 13 residues. V was cut by 6 bases and J by 4 bases, with 11 bases left in between.

V is TRBV3-1 (or the pseudogene TRBV3-2) and J is TRBJ2-3; no clear D gene. The germline CDR1 and CDR2 sequences are LGHDT and YNNKEL (reference sequence). This CDR3 is built from 14 residues. V was trimmed by 4 bases and J by 7 bases, leaving 15 bases between them. The CDR3 nucleotides are TGTGCCAGCAGCCTCAACCGGGTCCTTAATACGCAGTATTTT. Translating gives CASSLNRVLNTQYF.

J is TRBJ2-3 and V is TRBV28, with TRBD2 matching 12 bases. V trimming: 6 bases; J trimming: 11 bases; junction bases outside the gene matches: 21. The CDR3 extends over 18 amino acids. Looked up from germline, CDR1 is MDHEN and CDR2 is SYDVKM. The DNA of the CDR3 is TGTGCCAGCAGCCGGGGCGAGGATGGGCTAGCGGGAGGGATGGGGCAGTATTTT. Translated, it gives CASSRGEDGLAGGMGQYF. The full variable domain, completed using reference TRBV28 and TRBJ2-3, is DVKVTQSSRYLVKRTGEKVFLECVQDMDHENMFWYRQDPGLGLRLIYFSYDVKMKEKGDIPEGYSVSREKKERFSLILESASTNQTSMYLCASSRGEDGLAGGMGQYFGPGTRLTVL.

The chain is built from TRBV7-9 and TRBJ1-3, with 8 bases aligning to TRBD1. CDR3 length: 15 residues. From germline, CDR1 is SEHNR and CDR2 FQNEAQ (reference sequence). J lost 3 bases, V lost 5 bases, and 6 bases had no gene match. The CDR3 region has the DNA TGTGCCAGCAGCCCACGGACAGGGAGTGGAAACACCATATATTTT. Amino acid sequence: CASSPRTGSGNTIYF.

V gene TRBV6-5 combines with J gene TRBJ2-7; 8 bases fit TRBD2. V lost 7 bases to trimming and J lost 1 base; unmatched junction nucleotides: 6. Germline V gene data show CDR1 as MNHEY and CDR2 as SVGAGI. The CDR3 extends over 14 amino acids. The CDR3 sequence is CASKGTSTSYEQYF. The CDR3 coding sequence is TGTGCCAGCAAAGGGACTAGTACATCCTACGAGCAGTACTTC.

In this sample, this clone turned up a few times. The chain carries TRBV29-1 and TRBJ1-5; weak D call: TRBD1 (5 bases). Germline loops: CDR1 SQVTM, CDR2 ANQGSEA. V dropped 7 bases and J dropped 6 bases, with 16 bases sitting between them. The CDR3 has 13 amino acids. This CDR3 reads CSAMTDSSQPQHF. DNA for the CDR3: TGCAGCGCTATGACAGATTCAAGTCAGCCCCAGCATTTT. Complete variable domain (other parts from reference TRBV29-1 and TRBJ1-5): SAVISQKPSRDICQRGTSLTIQCQVDSQVTMMFWYRQQPGQSLTLIATANQGSEATYESGFVIDKFPISRPNLTFSTLTVSNMSPEDSSIYLCSAMTDSSQPQHFGDGTRLSIL.

The J gene is TRBJ1-6, the V gene TRBV19; perhaps TRBD1 as D (5 bases). The length of the CDR3 is 16 residues. Germline V gene data show CDR1 as LNHDA and CDR2 as SQIVND (reference sequence). The germline V and J ends were trimmed by 3 bases and 9 bases, with 18 bases remaining between them. This CDR3 is CASSINPGLFVSPLHF. The CDR3 region has the DNA TGTGCCAGTAGTATCAACCCGGGGCTCTTCGTTTCACCCCTCCACTTT.

The chain links TRBV28 to TRBJ1-3; the D is unclear. Between the trimmed V and J ends, which lost 5 bases and 0 bases, there was a span of 14 bases. The germline V gene encodes CDR1 MDHEN and CDR2 SYDVKM. CDR3 length equals 16 residues. CDR3 amino acids: CASSGKRRSSGNTIYF. The DNA for the CDR3 is TGTGCCAGCAGTGGAAAAAGGCGGAGCTCTGGAAACACCATATATTTT.

The genes are TRBV5-1 and TRBJ1-3; tentatively, D is TRBD1 (5 bases). The CDR3 runs to 13 residues. V dropped 4 bases and J dropped 0 bases, with 5 bases sitting between them. Germline V CDR1 and CDR2: SGHRS, YFSETQ. DNA of the CDR3: TGCGCCAGCAGCGGGGGCTCTGGAAACACCATATATTTT. Translated: CASSGGSGNTIYF.

The chain employs TRBV6-5 and TRBJ2-7; the match to TRBD2 covers 7 bases. The length of the CDR3 is 13 residues. Germline CDR1 and CDR2: MNHEY and SVGAGI. The V gene end was trimmed by 8 bases and the J gene end by 3 bases; junction bases not matched to a gene: 7. In DNA, the CDR3 is TGTGCCAGCGGGGCTAGCGGTATCTACGAGCAGTACTTC. Protein: CASGASGIYEQYF.

The chain joins TRBV19 to TRBJ1-6, with 7 bases identical to TRBD1. Trimming took 6 bases from V and 10 from J; bases not matched to a gene: 12. From germline, CDR1 is LNHDA and CDR2 SQIVND (reference sequence). This CDR3 has 15 amino acids. The CDR3 here is CASRRNPDRLSPLHF. DNA for the CDR3: TGTGCCAGTAGACGGAACCCGGACAGGTTGTCACCCCTCCACTTT. Filled out from reference TRBV19 and TRBJ1-6, the complete variable domain reads DGGITQSPKYLFRKEGQNVTLSCEQNLNHDAMYWYRQDPGQGLRLIYYSQIVNDFQKGDIAEGYSVSREKKESFPLTVTSAQKNPTAFYLCASRRNPDRLSPLHFGNGTRLTVT.

CDR3 loop: CASSPRETQYF. CDR3 nucleotide sequence: TGTGCCAGCAGCCCCAGAGAGACCCAGTACTTC. The J gene is TRBJ2-5, the V gene TRBV11-2, with no clear D. The ends were cut back, 5 bases at V and 4 bases at J, with 5 bases in the middle. From germline, CDR1 is SGHAT and CDR2 FQNNGV. The CDR3 has 11 residues. The full variable domain, rest sourced from reference TRBV11-2 and TRBJ2-5, is EAGVAQSPRYKIIEKRQSVAFWCNPISGHATLYWYQQILGQGPKLLIQFQNNGVVDDSQLPKDRFSAERLKGVDSTLKIQPAKLEDSAVYLCASSPRETQYFGPGTRLLVL.

The V and J genes are TRBV11-2 and TRBJ1-5; D uncertain. From germline, CDR1 is SGHAT and CDR2 FQNNGV. The CDR3 is 14 amino acids. V was cut by 1 base and J by 2 bases, with 6 bases left in between. CDR3 protein: CASSLVGGNQPQHF. The CDR3 bases are TGTGCCAGCAGCTTAGTTGGGGGCAATCAGCCCCAGCATTTT.

This clone showed up just once. The gene calls are TRBV15 and TRBJ2-7; D is unclear. Germline V gene lookup returns CDR1 LNHNV and CDR2 YYDKDF (reference sequence). The CDR3 is 13 amino acids. V was trimmed by 3 bases and J by 3 bases, leaving 9 bases between them. The CDR3 loop is CATSRDRHYEQYF. The CDR3 coding sequence is TGTGCCACCAGCAGGGACCGACACTACGAGCAGTACTTC. The full variable domain, completed using reference TRBV15 and TRBJ2-7, is DAMVIQNPRYQVTQFGKPVTLSCSQTLNHNVMYWYQQKSSQAPKLLFHYYDKDFNNEADTPDNFQSRRPNTSFCFLDIRSPGLGDTAMYLCATSRDRHYEQYFGPGTRLTVT.